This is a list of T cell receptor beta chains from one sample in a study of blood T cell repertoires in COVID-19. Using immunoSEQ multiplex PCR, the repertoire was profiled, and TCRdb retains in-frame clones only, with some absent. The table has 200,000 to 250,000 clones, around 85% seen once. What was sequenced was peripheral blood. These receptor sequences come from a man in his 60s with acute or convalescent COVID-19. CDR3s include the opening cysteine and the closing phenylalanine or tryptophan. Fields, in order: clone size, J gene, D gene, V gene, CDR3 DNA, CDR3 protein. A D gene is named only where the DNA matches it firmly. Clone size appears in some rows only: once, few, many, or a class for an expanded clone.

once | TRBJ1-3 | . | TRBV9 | TGTGCCAGCAGCGTAAGAGCAGGCTCTGGAAACACCATATATTTT | CASSVRAGSGNTIYF
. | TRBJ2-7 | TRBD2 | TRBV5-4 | TGTGCCAGCAGCTTGGGACTAGCGGGAACCTACGAGCAGTACTTC | CASSLGLAGTYEQYF
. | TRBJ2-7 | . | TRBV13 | TGTGCCAGCAGCGCCCCCCTATATAGCGGCGAGCAGTACTTC | CASSAPLYSGEQYF
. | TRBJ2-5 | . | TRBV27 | TGTGCCAGCTCCCTCGGGGAGACCCAGTACTTC | CASSLGETQYF
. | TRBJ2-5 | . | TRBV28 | TGTGCCAGCAGTTTAGATCTACGGAAAGGGGTGGAAGAGACCCAGTACTTC | CASSLDLRKGVEETQYF
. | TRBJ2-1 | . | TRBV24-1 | TGTGCCACCAGTGATTGGGGGACTTCTTACAATGAGCAGTTCTTC | CATSDWGTSYNEQFF
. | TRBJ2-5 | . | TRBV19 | TGTGCCAGTAGCCTTAACCAAGAGACCCAGTACTTC | CASSLNQETQYF
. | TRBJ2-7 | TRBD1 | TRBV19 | TGTGCCAGTAGCCCCGGGACAGGGGGCTACGAGCAGTACTTC | CASSPGTGGYEQYF
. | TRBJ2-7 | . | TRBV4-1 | TGCGCCAGCAGCCAAAGCCCCGGGGGTCCCTACGAGCAGTACTTC | CASSQSPGGPYEQYF
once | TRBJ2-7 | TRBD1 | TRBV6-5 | TGTGCCAGCAGTCCCAGGACAGGATTGGTATCCGAGCAGTACTTC | CASSPRTGLVSEQYF
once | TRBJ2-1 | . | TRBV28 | TGTGCCAGCAGGTCGACAGGCGTTTTCAATGAGCAGTTCTTC | CASRSTGVFNEQFF
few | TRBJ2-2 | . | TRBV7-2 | TGTGCCAGCAGCCCGACAGGACGGGAGCTGTTTTTT | CASSPTGRELFF
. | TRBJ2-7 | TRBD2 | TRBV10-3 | TGTGCCATCAGTGAGTTAGCGGGAGATCGTGACGAGCAGTACTTC | CAISELAGDRDEQYF
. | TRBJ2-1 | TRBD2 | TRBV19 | TGTGCCAGTAGCGGACTAGCGTCCTACAATGAGCAGTTCTTC | CASSGLASYNEQFF
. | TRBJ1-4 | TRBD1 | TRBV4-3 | TGCGCCAGCAGCCAGCACCAGGGGGCGGGAGGGGAAAAACTGTTTTTT | CASSQHQGAGGEKLFF
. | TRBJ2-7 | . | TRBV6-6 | TGTGCCAGCACCCGGACAGTTCAGACCTACGAGCAGTACTTC | CASTRTVQTYEQYF
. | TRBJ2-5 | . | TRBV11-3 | TGTGCCAGCAGCTCTCCCTTCGGGGGTCAGGAGACCCAGTACTTC | CASSSPFGGQETQYF
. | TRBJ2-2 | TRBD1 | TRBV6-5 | TGTGCCAGCAGTTACCTGAACAGGGGTGGGGAGCTGTTTTTT | CASSYLNRGGELFF
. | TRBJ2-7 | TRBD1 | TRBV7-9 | TGTGCCAGCAGCTCCGCTGGGATGACGGGACAGCGATACGAGCAGTACTTC | CASSSAGMTGQRYEQYF
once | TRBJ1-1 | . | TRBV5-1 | TGCGCCAGCAGCTTTTCGCCCCGACAGGAATATGCCCCGGTGACTGAAGCTTTCTTT | CASSFSPRQEYAPVTEAFF
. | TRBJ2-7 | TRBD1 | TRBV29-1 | TGCAGCGTTGAACCGCTACAGGGGGGCCCGTACGAGCAGTACTTC | CSVEPLQGGPYEQYF
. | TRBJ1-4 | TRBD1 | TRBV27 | TGTGCCAGCAGTTTAAGGACAGGGTCGGCCCTAAATGAAAAACTGTTTTTT | CASSLRTGSALNEKLFF
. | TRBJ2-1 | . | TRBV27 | TGTGCCAGCAGTTCCGCCGGGTCCTACAATGAGCAGTTCTTC | CASSSAGSYNEQFF
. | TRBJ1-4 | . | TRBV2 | TGTGCCACAAGTCGACAGGCGCGAAATGAAAAACTGTTTTTT | CATSRQARNEKLFF
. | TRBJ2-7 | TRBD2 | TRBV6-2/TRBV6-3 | TGTGCCAGCAGCCCCGTGGGGGGGAGCGGCTCCGAGCAGTACTTC | CASSPVGGSGSEQYF
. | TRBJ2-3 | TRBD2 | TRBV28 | TGTGCCAGCAGAGGGACTAGCGGGTTGACAGATACGCAGTATTTT | CASRGTSGLTDTQYF
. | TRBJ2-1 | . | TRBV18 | TGTGCCAGCTCACCACCGGTAGTTATGTATAACTACAATGAGCAGTTCTTC | CASSPPVVMYNYNEQFF
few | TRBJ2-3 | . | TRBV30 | TGTGCCTGGAGTCCTAGAAACACAGATACGCAGTATTTT | CAWSPRNTDTQYF
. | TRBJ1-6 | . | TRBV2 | TGTGCCAGCAGTGACTATTCACCCCTCCACTTT | CASSDYSPLHF
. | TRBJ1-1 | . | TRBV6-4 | TGTGCCAGCACCCCTTCCCAGGGGAGCACTGAAGCTTTCTTT | CASTPSQGSTEAFF
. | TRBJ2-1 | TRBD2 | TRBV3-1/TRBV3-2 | TGTGCCAGCAGCCAAGCTGCGGGAGTGTACAATGAGCAGTTCTTC | CASSQAAGVYNEQFF
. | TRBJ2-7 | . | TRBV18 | TGTGCCAGCTCACCAGCCGGGGGTGGGTACGAGCAGTACTTC | CASSPAGGGYEQYF
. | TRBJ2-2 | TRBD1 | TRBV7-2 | TGTGCCAGCAGTTCAGGGGGCTGGGAGCTGTTTTTT | CASSSGGWELFF
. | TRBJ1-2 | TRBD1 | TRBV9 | TGTGCCAGCAGCCCTAGTATCTCGGGACAGTCAAGTAACTATGGCTACACCTTC | CASSPSISGQSSNYGYTF
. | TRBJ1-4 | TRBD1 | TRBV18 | TGTGCCAGCTCACAGGGGGCGACTAATGAAAAACTGTTTTTT | CASSQGATNEKLFF
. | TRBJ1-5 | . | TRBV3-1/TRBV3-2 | TGTGCCAGCAGTCAGGGTAATAGCAATCAGCCCCAGCATTTT | CASSQGNSNQPQHF
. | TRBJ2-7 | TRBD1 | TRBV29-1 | TGCAGCGTTCGGGGGACAGGGGAGGCCGAGCAGTACTTC | CSVRGTGEAEQYF
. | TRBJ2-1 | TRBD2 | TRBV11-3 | TGTGCCAGCAGCTTAGGGGTGAGGTGGACTAGCGGGAGGGAGCAGTTCTTC | CASSLGVRWTSGREQFF
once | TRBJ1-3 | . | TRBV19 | TGTGCCAGTAGTATACAGTCCTCTGGAAACACCATATATTTT | CASSIQSSGNTIYF
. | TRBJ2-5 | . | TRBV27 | TGTGCCAGCAGTTTGGGACTTGAAGAGACCCAGTACTTC | CASSLGLEETQYF